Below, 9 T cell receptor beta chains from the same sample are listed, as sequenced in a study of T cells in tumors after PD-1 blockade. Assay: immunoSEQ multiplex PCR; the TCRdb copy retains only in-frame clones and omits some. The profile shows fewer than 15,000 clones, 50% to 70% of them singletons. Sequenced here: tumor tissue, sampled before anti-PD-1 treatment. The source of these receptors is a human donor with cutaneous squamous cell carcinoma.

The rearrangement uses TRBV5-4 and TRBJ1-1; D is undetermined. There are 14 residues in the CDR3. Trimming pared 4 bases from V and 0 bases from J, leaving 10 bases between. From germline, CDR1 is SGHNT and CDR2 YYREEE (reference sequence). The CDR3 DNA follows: TGTGCCAGCAGCACGGAGCAGATGAACACTGAAGCTTTCTTT. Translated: CASSTEQMNTEAFF.

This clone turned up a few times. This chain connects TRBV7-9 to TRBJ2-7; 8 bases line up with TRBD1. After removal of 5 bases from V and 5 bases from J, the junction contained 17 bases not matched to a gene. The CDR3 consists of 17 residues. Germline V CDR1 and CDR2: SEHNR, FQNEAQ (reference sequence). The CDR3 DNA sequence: TGTGCCAGCAGCGAAAGATACGAGCAGGGGGCTAGAAACGAGCAGTACTTC. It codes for CASSERYEQGARNEQYF.

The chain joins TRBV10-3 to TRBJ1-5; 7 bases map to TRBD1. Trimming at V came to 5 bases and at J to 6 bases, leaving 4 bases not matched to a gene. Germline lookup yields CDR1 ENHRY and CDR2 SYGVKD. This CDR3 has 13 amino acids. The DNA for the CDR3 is TGTGCCATCAGTACAGGGGAACGTCAGCCCCAGCATTTT. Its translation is CAISTGERQPQHF.

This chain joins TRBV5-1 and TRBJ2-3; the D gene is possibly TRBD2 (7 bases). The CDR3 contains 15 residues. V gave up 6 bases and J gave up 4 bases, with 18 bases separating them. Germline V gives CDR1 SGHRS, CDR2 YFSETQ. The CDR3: CASNQGGARADTQYF. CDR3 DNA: TGCGCCAGCAATCAAGGGGGGGCCAGGGCAGATACGCAGTATTTT. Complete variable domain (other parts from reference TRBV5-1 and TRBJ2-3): KAGVTQTPRYLIKTRGQQVTLSCSPISGHRSVSWYQQTPGQGLQFLFEYFSETQRNKGNFPGRFSGRQFSNSRSEMNVSTLELGDSALYLCASNQGGARADTQYFGPGTRLTVL.

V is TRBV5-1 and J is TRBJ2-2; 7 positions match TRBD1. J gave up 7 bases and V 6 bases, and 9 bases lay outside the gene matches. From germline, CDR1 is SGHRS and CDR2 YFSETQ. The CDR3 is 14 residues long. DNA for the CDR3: TGCGCCAGCAACTTCGACAGGGTTGGCGGGGAGCTGTTTTTT. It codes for CASNFDRVGGELFF.

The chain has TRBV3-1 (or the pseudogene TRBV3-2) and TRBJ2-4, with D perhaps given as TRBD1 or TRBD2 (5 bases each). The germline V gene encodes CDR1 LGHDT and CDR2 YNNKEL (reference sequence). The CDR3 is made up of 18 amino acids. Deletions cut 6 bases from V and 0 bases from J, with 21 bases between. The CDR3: CASRPDRTGLLAKNIQYF. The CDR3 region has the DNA TGTGCCAGCAGACCAGACCGGACGGGGCTACTAGCCAAAAACATTCAGTACTTC.

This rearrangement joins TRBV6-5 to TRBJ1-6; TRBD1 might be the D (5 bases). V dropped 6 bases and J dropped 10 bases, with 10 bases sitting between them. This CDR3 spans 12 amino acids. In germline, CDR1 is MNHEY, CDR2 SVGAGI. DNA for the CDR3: TGTGCCAGCAGCCGAGGGGAGTCACCCCTCCACTTT. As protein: CASSRGESPLHF.

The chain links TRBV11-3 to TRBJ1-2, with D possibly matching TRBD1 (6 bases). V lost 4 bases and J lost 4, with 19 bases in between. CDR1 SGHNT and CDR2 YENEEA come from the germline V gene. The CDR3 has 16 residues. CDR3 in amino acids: CASSSRGQGGGYGYTF. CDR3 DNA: TGTGCCAGCAGCTCCCGAGGTCAGGGAGGGGGCTATGGCTACACCTTC.

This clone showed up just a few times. The CDR3 region is CASSLSTGGYSPLHF. CDR3 nucleotide sequence: TGTGCCAGCAGTTTATCGACAGGGGGGTACTCACCCCTCCACTTT. The chain joins TRBV27 to TRBJ1-6; 9 bases fit TRBD1. The J segment lost 10 bases and the V segment lost 0 bases, leaving 4 bases of the junction unmatched. Germline V lookup: CDR1 MNHEY, CDR2 SMNVEV (reference sequence). The CDR3 consists of 15 residues.